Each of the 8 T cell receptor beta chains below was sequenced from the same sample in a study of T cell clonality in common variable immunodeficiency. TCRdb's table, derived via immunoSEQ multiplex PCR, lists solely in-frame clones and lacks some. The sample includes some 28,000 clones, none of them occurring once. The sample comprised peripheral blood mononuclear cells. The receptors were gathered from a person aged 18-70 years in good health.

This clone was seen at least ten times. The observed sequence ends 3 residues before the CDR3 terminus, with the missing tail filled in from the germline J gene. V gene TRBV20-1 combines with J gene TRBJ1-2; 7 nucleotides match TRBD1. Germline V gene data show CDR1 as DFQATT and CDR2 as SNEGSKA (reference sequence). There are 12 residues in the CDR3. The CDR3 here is CSAKKGAQGYTF. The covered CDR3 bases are TGCAGTGCTAAGAAGGGGGCTCAGGGC.

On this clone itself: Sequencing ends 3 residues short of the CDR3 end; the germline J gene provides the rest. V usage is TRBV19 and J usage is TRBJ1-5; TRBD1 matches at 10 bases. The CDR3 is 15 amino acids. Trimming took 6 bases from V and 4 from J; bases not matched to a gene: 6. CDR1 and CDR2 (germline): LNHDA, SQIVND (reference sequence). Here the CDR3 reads CASSTTGGSNQPQHF. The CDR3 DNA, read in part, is TGTGCCAGTAGCACGACAGGGGGCAGTAATCAGCCC.

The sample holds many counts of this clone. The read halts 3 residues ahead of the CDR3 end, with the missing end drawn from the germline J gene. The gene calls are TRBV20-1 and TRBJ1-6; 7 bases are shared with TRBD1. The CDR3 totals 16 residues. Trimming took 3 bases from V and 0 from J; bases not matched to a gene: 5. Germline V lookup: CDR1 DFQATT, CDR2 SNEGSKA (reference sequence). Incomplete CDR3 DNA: TGCAGTGCTAGGAGGACAGGAAGCTCCTATAATTCACCC. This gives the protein CSARRTGSSYNSP. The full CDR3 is CSARRTGSSYNSPLHF.

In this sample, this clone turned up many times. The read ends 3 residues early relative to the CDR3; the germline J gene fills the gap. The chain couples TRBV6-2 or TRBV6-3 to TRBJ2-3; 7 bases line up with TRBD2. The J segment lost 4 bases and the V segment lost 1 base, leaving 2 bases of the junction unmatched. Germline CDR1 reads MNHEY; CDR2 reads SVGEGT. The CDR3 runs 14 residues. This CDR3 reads CASSYFGGADTQYF. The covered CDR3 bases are TGTGCCAGCAGTTACTTTGGGGGGGCAGATACG.

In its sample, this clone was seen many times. The CDR3 loop is CSAPTWGGDSNQPQHF. The part of the CDR3 DNA that was read is TGCAGTGCTCCGACCTGGGGCGGTGATAGCAATCAGCCC. The chain joins TRBV20-1 to TRBJ1-5, with D possibly matching TRBD1 (5 bases). With the read ending 3 residues before the CDR3 end, the germline J gene is used to fill in that end. The V and J ends lost 5 bases and 0 bases respectively, with 17 bases between them. CDR3 size: 16 residues. The V gene's germline CDR1 is DFQATT and CDR2 SNEGSKA (reference sequence).

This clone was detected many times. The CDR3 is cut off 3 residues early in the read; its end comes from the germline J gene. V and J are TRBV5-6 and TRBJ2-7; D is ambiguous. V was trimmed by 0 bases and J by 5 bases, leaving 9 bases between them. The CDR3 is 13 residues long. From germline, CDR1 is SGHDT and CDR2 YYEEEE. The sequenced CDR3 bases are TGTGCCAGCAGCTTGGCCCCCCTAAACGAG. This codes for CASSLAPLNE. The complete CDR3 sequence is CASSLAPLNEQYF.

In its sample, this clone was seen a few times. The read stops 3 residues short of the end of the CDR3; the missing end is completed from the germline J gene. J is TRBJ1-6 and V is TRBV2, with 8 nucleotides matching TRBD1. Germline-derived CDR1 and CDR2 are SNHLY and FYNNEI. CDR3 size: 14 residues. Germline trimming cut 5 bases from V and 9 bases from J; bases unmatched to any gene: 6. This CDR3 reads CASSTGGISSPLHF. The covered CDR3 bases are TGTGCCAGCAGTACAGGGGGGATTAGTTCACCC.

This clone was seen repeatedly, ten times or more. The CDR3 sequence: CAIMTDISYEQYF. The DNA read from the CDR3 is TGTGCCATCATGACGGACATCTCCTACGAG. The rearrangement uses TRBV10-3 and TRBJ2-7, with D tentatively TRBD1 (5 bases). The read halts 3 residues ahead of the CDR3 end, with the missing end drawn from the germline J gene. With 7 bases removed from V and 0 bases from J, the gap between germline ends came to 10 bases. Germline assignment: CDR1 ENHRY and CDR2 SYGVKD. The CDR3 is 13 amino acids.